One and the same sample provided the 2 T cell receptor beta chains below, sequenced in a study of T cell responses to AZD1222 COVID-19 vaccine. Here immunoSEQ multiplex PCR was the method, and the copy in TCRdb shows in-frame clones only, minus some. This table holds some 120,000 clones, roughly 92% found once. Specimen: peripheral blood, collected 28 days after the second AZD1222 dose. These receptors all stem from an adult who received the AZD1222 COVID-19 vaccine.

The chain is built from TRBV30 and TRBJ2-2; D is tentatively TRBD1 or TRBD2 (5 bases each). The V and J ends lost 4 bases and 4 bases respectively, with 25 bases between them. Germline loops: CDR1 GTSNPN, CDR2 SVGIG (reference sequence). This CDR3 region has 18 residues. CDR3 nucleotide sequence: TGTGCCTGGACCCGTACCAGGGTTCCGAGCGAGGGCACCGGGGAGCTGTTTTTT. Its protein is CAWTRTRVPSEGTGELFF.

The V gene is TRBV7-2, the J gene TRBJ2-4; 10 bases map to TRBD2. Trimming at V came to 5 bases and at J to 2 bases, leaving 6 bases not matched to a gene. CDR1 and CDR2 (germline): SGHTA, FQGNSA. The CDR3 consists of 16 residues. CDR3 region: CASSLTSGVPKNIQYF. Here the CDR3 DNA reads TGTGCCAGCAGCCTTACTAGCGGGGTTCCCAAAAACATTCAGTACTTC.